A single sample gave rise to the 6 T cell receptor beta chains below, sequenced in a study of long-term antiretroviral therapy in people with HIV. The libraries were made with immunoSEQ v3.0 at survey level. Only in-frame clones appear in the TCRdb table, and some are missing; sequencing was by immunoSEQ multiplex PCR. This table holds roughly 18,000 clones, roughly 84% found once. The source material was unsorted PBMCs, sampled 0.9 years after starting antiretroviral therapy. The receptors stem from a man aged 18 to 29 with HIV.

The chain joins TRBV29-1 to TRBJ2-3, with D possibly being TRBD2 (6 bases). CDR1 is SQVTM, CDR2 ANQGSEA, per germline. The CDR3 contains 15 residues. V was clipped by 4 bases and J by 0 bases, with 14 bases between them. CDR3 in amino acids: CSVAPGLSSTDTQYF. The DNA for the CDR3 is TGCAGCGTTGCGCCGGGACTCTCTAGCACAGATACGCAGTATTTT.

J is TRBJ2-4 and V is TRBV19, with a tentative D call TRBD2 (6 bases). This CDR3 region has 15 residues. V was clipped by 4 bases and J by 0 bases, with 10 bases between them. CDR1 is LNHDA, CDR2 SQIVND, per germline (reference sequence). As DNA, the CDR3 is TGTGCCAGTAGTAAGCAGGGACTAGCCAAAAACATTCAGTACTTC. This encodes CASSKQGLAKNIQYF.

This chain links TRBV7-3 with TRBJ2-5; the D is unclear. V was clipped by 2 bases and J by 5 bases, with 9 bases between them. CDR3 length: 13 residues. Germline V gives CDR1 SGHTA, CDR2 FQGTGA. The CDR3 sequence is CASSLGSGETQYF. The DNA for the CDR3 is TGTGCCAGCAGCTTAGGTTCCGGGGAGACCCAGTACTTC.

CDR3 coding DNA: TGCGCCAGCAGCTGGGGGACTAGCGGGGGGGCGTCAGATACGCAGTATTTT. Its translation is CASSWGTSGGASDTQYF. The genes are TRBV5-1 and TRBJ2-3; 16 bases agree with TRBD2. CDR3 size: 17 residues. Germline-derived CDR1 and CDR2 are SGHRS and YFSETQ. The J segment lost 4 bases and the V segment lost 3 bases, leaving 5 bases of the junction unmatched. Variable domain in full (rest from reference TRBV5-1 and TRBJ2-3): KAGVTQTPRYLIKTRGQQVTLSCSPISGHRSVSWYQQTPGQGLQFLFEYFSETQRNKGNFPGRFSGRQFSNSRSEMNVSTLELGDSALYLCASSWGTSGGASDTQYFGPGTRLTVL.

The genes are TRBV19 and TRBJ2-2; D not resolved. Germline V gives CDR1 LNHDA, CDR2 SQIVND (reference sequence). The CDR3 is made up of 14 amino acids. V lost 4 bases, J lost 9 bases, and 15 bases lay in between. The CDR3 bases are TGTGCCAGTAGTACCCCCGGAACCCACCGGGAGCTGTTTTTT. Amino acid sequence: CASSTPGTHRELFF. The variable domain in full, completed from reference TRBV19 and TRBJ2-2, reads DGGITQSPKYLFRKEGQNVTLSCEQNLNHDAMYWYRQDPGQGLRLIYYSQIVNDFQKGDIAEGYSVSREKKESFPLTVTSAQKNPTAFYLCASSTPGTHRELFFGEGSRLTVL.

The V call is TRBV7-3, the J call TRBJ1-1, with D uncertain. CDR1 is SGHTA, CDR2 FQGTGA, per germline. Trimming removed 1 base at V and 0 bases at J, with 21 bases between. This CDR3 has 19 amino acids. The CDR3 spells CASSLMGLRSDGVNTEAFF. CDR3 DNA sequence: TGTGCCAGCAGCTTAATGGGCCTGAGATCGGACGGTGTGAACACTGAAGCTTTCTTT.